The entry below gives a single TCR beta chain sequence along with its context. This clone's antigen is unknown. The record has no base qualities; no much larger clone is one base away. To prepare the library, the immunoSEQ multiplex PCR assay was applied. For the multiplex PCR, a mixture combining 60 forward primers for TCR Vbeta segments and 13 reverse primers for TCR Jbeta segments was used. A multiplex PCR assay on genomic DNA amplified the CDR3 region of rearranged TCR beta genes. The amplified TCR beta libraries were sequenced on the Illumina HiSeq System as 87-base-pair reads. The published analysis was carried out like this. A later analysis tallied roughly 76 million unique TCR beta chains across the 600 to 700 repertoires, and some 10 million of those chains were shared by two or more donors. Raw reads were error-corrected and collapsed into unique sequences by a nearest-neighbor algorithm in which closely related sequences were merged to remove PCR and sequencing errors. Alignment of CDR3 sequences to IMGT reference sequences was used to assign V, D and J gene segments. For a sequence to be retained, at least a six-nucleotide match to both a V gene segment and a J gene segment was required. A rearrangement counted as productive if the CDR3 had no stop codons and remained in frame with V and J, and every other rearrangement counted as non-productive. CDR3 was defined according to IMGT convention as the region running from the second conserved V-encoded cysteine to the conserved J-encoded phenylalanine. The earlier analysis of 587 of the donors excluded any sequence lacking an unambiguous match to a single V gene segment. In an earlier analysis of about 590 of the donors, a V segment was called functional when productive rearrangements were above 56.7%, and segregating when the standard deviation between donors exceeded 5%. A statistical classification framework was built to diagnose cytomegalovirus status from the catalog of TCR beta chain sequences. In a later analysis, TCR nucleotide sequences were compared against IMGT/GENE-DB human TR gene sequences so that V and J genes could be assigned. Using the TCRdist pipeline, a later analysis assigned CDR3 sequences along with most-parsimonious VDJ recombination scenarios. In a later analysis, each TCR beta chain was defined by its CDR3 amino acid sequence together with its V-gene family, and reads lacking a unique V-gene family were excluded. To address suspected cross-contamination and a sequencing artifact, a later analysis removed roughly 580 highly shared, low-generation-probability nucleotide sequences. In a later analysis, a clonal expansion index was calculated for each public chain from normalized within-repertoire ranks of inferred template counts. A later analysis computed generation probabilities with a VDJ recombination model fitted to out-of-frame rearrangements, and checked the results against IGoR. In a later analysis, TCR-TCR, TCR-HLA and TCR-CMV co-occurrence was scored with hypergeometric tests, and a repertoire-size bias correction was applied to TCR pairs. A later analysis estimated false discovery rates by permuting HLA or CMV assignments 20 times. In a later analysis, co-occurring TCRs were grouped using DBSCAN, with TCRdist sequence similarity added in when clustering inside HLA-allele-positive subsets. Repertoires with fewer than 30,000 or more than 120,000 public chains, plus five repertoires with anomalous nucleotide sharing, were excluded from co-occurrence clustering. Entries here come from immuneACCESS through TCRdb and include only in-frame sequences with V and J called. Some clones fail to appear in such tables; in the studies checked, an unresolved V gene covers under half of the shortfall, and the cause of the remainder is unknown. Clone size and the V and J calls come from that table; the DNA yielded D and trimming. This sample holds approximately 100,000 clones; under 75% were observed only once. 2% to 2.5% of the sample belongs to the ten largest clones.

The entry originates in a study of cytomegalovirus exposure and HLA in healthy donors (TCRdb year 2017). General notes on the study: In an earlier analysis of under 600 of the donors, 250 to 350 Gb of sequence data and some 100 million unique TCR beta sequences from about 179 million T cells were reported. Approximately 300 gigabases of sequencing data and 70 million to 100 million unique TCR sequences were included in an early release covering roughly 700 HLA-typed donors. The genetic ancestry cluster associated with self-reported Caucasian donors included approximately 85% of the roughly 390 genotyped donors. The aim of the study was to test whether cataloging public T cell receptors could identify signatures of past pathogen exposure. Using immunosequencing, the study profiled T cell repertoires from around 680 subjects and related those repertoires to cytomegalovirus serostatus. Along with the roughly 670-subject first cohort, a separate validation cohort of over 90 different subjects was used. The study combined high-throughput TCR immunosequencing, statistical association of individual TCRs with disease status, and machine learning to predict cytomegalovirus infection status. A later analysis re-analyzed previously published TCR beta repertoires from 660 or so donors and added high-resolution HLA genotyping to study TCR occurrence patterns. Rather than using new phenotypic data, the later analysis identified candidate immune exposures from TCR beta sequences and from how often those sequences occurred across donors. To decide whether each TCR beta V gene segment behaved as functional or pseudogenic, an earlier analysis of some 580 of the donors relied on high-throughput TCR beta sequencing. Donor age, sex, ethnicity and CMV serostatus were compiled together with the repertoire data. A later genetic analysis used genome-wide SNP genotypes for about three fifths of the roughly 700 donors, treating that subset as a discovery cohort. All discovery cohort repertoires had been generated using a single sequencing platform. Both class I and class II loci were covered by HLA typing, at four-digit resolution. The number of typed donors differed by locus: about 620-630 for A, B, C, DRB1 and DQB1; some 500 for DQA1; fewer than 610 for DPA1; and roughly 490 for DPB1. About five DR-DQ haplotypes were handled as single units for association and clustering, since linkage in the cohort was strong. Among some 400 genotyped donors of the cohort, an average of roughly 230,000 unique TCR beta nucleotide sequences was sequenced per donor, of which approximately 18% were non-productive. Overall study outcomes, separate from this receptor: Strong co-occurrence of HLA alleles, especially DR and DQ, made assigning TCR associations to individual alleles difficult. Sequencing depth was assumed to be roughly uniform across donors in the presence/absence analyses, though that assumption may not hold. A further reported finding was that TCR beta sequences accurately predicted the HLA-A and HLA-B alleles for most subjects in the first cohort. The 87-base-pair reads could not distinguish some IMGT-functional V segments, including TRBV6-2 and TRBV6-3, so those segments were excluded. Because counts were too low, seventeen rarely observed V segments, including chromosome 9 orphons, were excluded from the earlier analysis of fewer than 650 of the donors. It was suggested by the authors that the approach could potentially be generalized to other disease states and immunological phenotypes. Immune exposure information for the cohort was limited to CMV serostatus. Only TCR beta chains were sequenced in this cohort, and the absence of alpha or paired-chain data limited detectable features. In a later analysis, 15,000 to 20,000 TCR beta sequences were associated with specific HLA alleles at a false discovery rate of 0.05. In a later genetic analysis, a missense DCLRE1C variant was associated with V-gene and J-gene trimming of TCR beta chains, and the association was replicated in an independent cohort. Linkage disequilibrium might explain the correlated functional status among segregating V segments, but an unknown experimental factor could not be ruled out. The classifier was reported to diagnose cytomegalovirus status with high specificity and sensitivity in both the original cohort and the validation cohort. In vitro tests confirmed that a few of the cytomegalovirus-associated TCR beta chains recognize cytomegalovirus antigens. In the study, approximately 150 TCR beta chains were listed as associated with cytomegalovirus. Several of the top co-occurrence clusters appeared to be linked to parvovirus B19, influenza, CMV and Epstein-Barr virus, according to a later analysis. In a later analysis, the rate of TCR association differed among HLA loci, with DRB1 alleles having the most associated TCRs and HLA-C alleles having the fewest. HLA typing was unavailable for some donors at each locus, so association tests used only the typed subset. A later genetic analysis reported fewer N-insertions in productive TCRs among donors in an Asian-associated ancestry cluster than the roughly 690-donor mean. Most TCR sequences were observed very rarely across donors, whereas some public TCRs were present in many individuals. In a later analysis, most CMV-associated TCR beta chains were found to appear HLA-restricted, with HLA associations seemingly driven largely by CMV exposure. In a later analysis, HLA-associated TCR beta chains were found to be more clonally expanded and to have lower generation probabilities than equally common non-associated chains. An earlier analysis of some 590 of the donors showed that most TCR beta V segments appeared in productive rearrangements either about 90% or about 30% of the time, which broadly matched IMGT annotations. A cluster of highly shared sequence variants was judged likely to be a technical artifact of the sequencing pipeline.

Measured from the cysteine to the phenylalanine, the CDR3 is 13 residues long. CDR3 DNA is the only sequence kept; it has 39 bases, read in frame from the first base. Cut back by 2 bases and 7 bases, the V and J ends lie 12 bases apart. The germline V gene (reference sequence) specifies GTSNPN as CDR1 and SVGIG as CDR2. The cohort consisted of 670 or so healthy bone marrow donors. At the time of sampling, every cohort member was nominally healthy, though immune exposures that went unrecorded were likely present. Of the approximately 700 cohort members, 250 to 300 had positive CMV serostatus and 350 to 450 had negative CMV serostatus, and CMV serostatus was not recorded for the donor. A peripheral blood sample was provided by each donor, and peripheral blood mononuclear cells were used for TCR beta sequencing. Genomic DNA extraction from the blood cell samples was performed with the Qiagen DNeasy Blood Extraction Kit.

The receptor was derived from a human donor in good health. Sequenced: PBMCs. The chain couples TRBV30 to TRBJ2-1; the D gene is perhaps TRBD1, on 6 matching bases. The CDR3 protein sequence reads: CAWSTGFENEQFF. The DNA sequence follows: TGTGCCTGGAGTACAGGGTTCGAGAATGAGCAGTTCTTC.